This is a list of T cell receptor beta chains from one sample in a study of shared clonotypes between healthy human individuals. Assay: immunoSEQ multiplex PCR; the TCRdb copy retains only in-frame clones and omits some. Of about 960,000 clones in the sample, over 75% were seen once. The sequenced material came from memory CD4+ T cells sorted from blood. Receptors were obtained from a man between 18 and 29 years old in good health. The CDR3 runs from the conserved cysteine through the conserved F or W. A D gene is named only where the DNA matches it firmly. Only part of the rows carry a size: once, few, many, or a class if the clone is expanded.

>TRBV2|TRBJ1-4|-|-
TGTGCCAGCAGTTGGGCTCCAACTAATGAAAAACTGTTTTTT
CASSWAPTNEKLFF
>TRBV30|TRBJ1-5|-|few
TGTGCCTGGAGCGAGGACCTTAGCAATCAGCCCCAGCATTTT
CAWSEDLSNQPQHF
>TRBV28|TRBJ1-2|-|few
TGTGCCAGCAGGGTGAAGGCTAACTATGGCTACACCTTC
CASRVKANYGYTF
>TRBV7-9|TRBJ2-7|TRBD1|-
TGTGCCAGCAGCCCCATGCAGGGGGTATACGAGCAGTACTTC
CASSPMQGVYEQYF
>TRBV18|TRBJ2-7|TRBD1|-
TGTGCCAGCTCACCATCCCCGGGACAGGGGTCCTACGAGCAGTACTTC
CASSPSPGQGSYEQYF
>TRBV29-1|TRBJ2-7|TRBD2|-
TGCAGCGTTATGGAGGGAGGGTCCTACGAGCAGTACTTC
CSVMEGGSYEQYF
>TRBV5-6|TRBJ1-2|-|few
TGTGCCAGCAGCCCACCAGAAGGGGGAGTCTATGGCTACACCTTC
CASSPPEGGVYGYTF
>TRBV7-2|TRBJ2-3|TRBD1|-
TGTGCCAGCAGCTACCCGGGGACAGAGCAGTATTTT
CASSYPGTEQYF
>TRBV11-2|TRBJ1-5|-|-
TGTGCCAGCAGCTCCGGTATGGGCAGGGCCAATCAGCCCCAGCATTTT
CASSSGMGRANQPQHF
>TRBV29-1|TRBJ1-2|TRBD1|-
TGCAGCGGAGGGGGCGGCGGTGGCTACACCTTC
CSGGGGGGYTF
>TRBV6-6|TRBJ2-7|-|-
TGTGCCAGCATCGAGAGGGGGGGTACCTACGAGCAGTACTTC
CASIERGGTYEQYF
>TRBV2|TRBJ2-2|-|-
TGTGCCAGCAGAGGGAACACCGGGGAGCTGTTTTTT
CASRGNTGELFF
>TRBV13|TRBJ2-5|TRBD1|-
TGTGCCAGCAGCCCCGGGACAGGGGGAAAGCAAGAGACCCAGTACTTC
CASSPGTGGKQETQYF
>TRBV10-3|TRBJ1-2|TRBD1|-
TGTGCCATCAATCGGGACAGACTTAATCTTAACTATGGCTACACCTTC
CAINRDRLNLNYGYTF
>TRBV5-1|TRBJ1-6|TRBD1|-
TGCGCCAGCAGTTCGGACAGGGAAAATTCACCCCTCTACTTT
CASSSDRENSPLYF
>TRBV19|TRBJ2-1|-|-
TGTGCCAGTAGTAACCTCCGGACCTACAATGAGCAGTTCTTC
CASSNLRTYNEQFF
>TRBV18|TRBJ1-3|-|few
TGTGCCAGCTCAACCGGAAGTACTGGAAACACCATATATTTT
CASSTGSTGNTIYF
>TRBV5-1|TRBJ2-2|TRBD1|once
TGCGCCAGCAGCTGGGGACAGCTCACCGGGGAGCTGTTTTTT
CASSWGQLTGELFF
>TRBV30|TRBJ1-6|-|-
TGTGCCTGGAGGCCCTCAAATTCACCCCTCCACTTT
CAWRPSNSPLHF
>TRBV25-1|TRBJ2-3|TRBD2|few
TGTGCCAGTGATGGGGCAGCGGGGGGCCCGACTGGCACAGATACGCAGTATTTT
CASDGAAGGPTGTDTQYF
>TRBV10-3|TRBJ1-3|-|-
TGTGCCATCAGTGAGTCTCTTGGCTCTGGAAACACCATATATTTT
CAISESLGSGNTIYF
>TRBV11-2|TRBJ2-5|TRBD1|-
TGTGCCAGCAGCCAAACATACGGACAGGGAAGAGAGACCCAGTACTTC
CASSQTYGQGRETQYF
>TRBV7-9|TRBJ1-5|-|-
TGTGCCAGCAGCTTAGGGAATAGCAATCAGCCCCAGCATTTT
CASSLGNSNQPQHF
>TRBV6-6|TRBJ1-1|-|-
TGTGCCAGCAGTTCTGGACAACCCAACACTGAAGCTTTCTTT
CASSSGQPNTEAFF
>TRBV29-1|TRBJ1-1|-|few
TGCAGCGTGGCTTTGGACACTGAAGCTTTCTTT
CSVALDTEAFF
>TRBV9|TRBJ2-1|-|-
TGTGCCAGCAGCGTCCCCGGGCCCCCTAATGAGCAGTTCTTC
CASSVPGPPNEQFF
>TRBV5-4|TRBJ1-2|-|-
TGTGCCAGCACCTTGGGGCGGGCTGACTATGGCTACACCTTC
CASTLGRADYGYTF
>TRBV7-9|TRBJ1-5|-|-
TGTGCCAGCAGCTTAGTGGGGTATCAGCCCCAGCATTTT
CASSLVGYQPQHF
>TRBV30|TRBJ1-1|-|few
TGTGCCTGGAGTGGAAGGTCGGCAGCTTTCTTT
CAWSGRSAAFF
>TRBV15|TRBJ1-2|TRBD1|-
TGTGCCACCAGCAGAGGACAGGGGTACGGCTACACCTTC
CATSRGQGYGYTF
>TRBV5-1|TRBJ2-7|TRBD1|-
TGCGCCAGCAGCCTGGGACAGGGGTCATACGAGCAGTACTTC
CASSLGQGSYEQYF
>TRBV7-9|TRBJ1-3|TRBD1|-
TGTGCCAGCAGCTTCGGGGACAGGGGATCTGGAAACACCATATATTTT
CASSFGDRGSGNTIYF
>TRBV5-1|TRBJ2-5|TRBD2|-
TGCGCCAGCAGCTTGGGACTAGCGGGAGGGAGAGAGACCCAGTACTTC
CASSLGLAGGRETQYF
>TRBV13|TRBJ2-7|-|-
TGTGCCAGCAGCTTAGCCGGGGATTTCTTCTCCTACGAGCAGTACTTC
CASSLAGDFFSYEQYF
>TRBV4-3|TRBJ2-2|-|-
TGCGCCAGCAGCCAATTGGCCTCCCTCCGGGAGCTGTTTTTT
CASSQLASLRELFF
>TRBV11-2|TRBJ2-2|-|-
TGTGCCAGCAGCCCCGGGTCTAAAGGGGAGCTGTTTTTT
CASSPGSKGELFF
>TRBV7-2|TRBJ1-3|-|-
TGTGCCAGCAGCACCCTCTGGGGTATAGGAAACACCATATATTTT
CASSTLWGIGNTIYF
>TRBV6-6|TRBJ2-1|-|-
TGTGCCAGCAGTCCCGGGGAGAGTCTAGGTGAGCAGTTCTTC
CASSPGESLGEQFF
>TRBV4-1|TRBJ2-7|-|-
TGCGCCAGCAGCCAACCATGGAGGGCGGGGAATAAATCCTACGAGCAGTACTTC
CASSQPWRAGNKSYEQYF
>TRBV4-1|TRBJ2-7|-|-
TGCGCCAGCAGCCAAGTTAGTGGGGGGTCCTCCTACGAGCAGTACTTC
CASSQVSGGSSYEQYF
>TRBV2|TRBJ2-5|-|-
TGTGCCAGCAGTTTCACGGTAAAAGGAGAGACCCAGTACTTC
CASSFTVKGETQYF
>TRBV6-1|TRBJ1-3|-|few
TGTGCCAGCAGTGAAGGGAATCCTGGAAACACCATATATTTT
CASSEGNPGNTIYF
>TRBV2|TRBJ2-3|TRBD2|-
TGTGCCAGCAGTGAACTAGCGGCTAGCACAGATACGCAGTATTTT
CASSELAASTDTQYF
>TRBV9|TRBJ2-3|TRBD2|-
TGTGCCAGCAGCTTGACTAGCGGGATGACAGATACGCAGTATTTT
CASSLTSGMTDTQYF
>TRBV28|TRBJ2-1|TRBD2|-
TGTGCCAGCACCGCAGCGGGGGGGCATAGCAATGAGCAGTTCTTC
CASTAAGGHSNEQFF
>TRBV28|TRBJ1-5|-|-
TGTGCCAGCAGTCCTGGGAGGCAGAATCAGCCCCAGCATTTT
CASSPGRQNQPQHF
>TRBV9|TRBJ1-2|TRBD1|-
TGTGCCAGCAGCGTCCTGGACAGGGGCTATGGCTACACCTTC
CASSVLDRGYGYTF
>TRBV5-1|TRBJ1-6|-|-
TGCGCCAGCAGCTTGGTGGGCGCGGATTCACCCCTCCACTTT
CASSLVGADSPLHF